This entry features one T cell receptor (beta chain) sequence. Its antigen is currently unknown. These data come from a study of yellow fever vaccine responses in identical twins. TCRdb reprocessed the RT-PCR reads with MiXCR, giving one entry per CDR3 protein. The sample contains approximately 6,900 distinct CDR3 sequences, 84% of which appear only once. Study-level points and caveats: It has been reported that, in twins, the vaccine T cell response seemed partly convergent and partly personalized.

Germline CDR1 and CDR2: SGHAT and FQNNGV. The CDR3 is 15 amino acids. V was pared by 3 bases and J by 1 base, with 12 bases between. Sequences were derived from T cells from blood (PBMCs), unsorted or a sorted subset (not recorded which), sampled before or after yellow fever vaccination (not recorded which). The chain recombines TRBV11-2 with TRBJ1-1; TRBD1 might be the D (6 bases). The sequence derives from a young woman who received the yellow fever vaccine. CDR3 nucleotide sequence: TGTGCCAGCAGCTTCAATCCGGGACAGAACACTGAAGCTTTCTTT. Translating it yields CASSFNPGQNTEAFF.